What follows are 23 T cell receptor beta chains derived from one specimen sequenced in a study of glioma-infiltrating T cells. The iRepertoire nested amplicon-rescue multiplex PCR amplified TCR alpha and beta CDR3s from RNA. In TCRdb, the multiplex PCR reads were re-called with MiXCR into one record per CDR3 protein. The table includes over 140,000 distinct CDR3 sequences, about two fifths detected once. The sample taken for sequencing was glioma tissue, nonneoplastic brain tissue, or PBMCs (not recorded which). All receptors derive from a human donor with low-grade glioma or glioblastoma, undergoing nonglioma brain surgery, or in good health (not recorded which).

This clonotype was observed once. J is TRBJ2-5 and V is TRBV4-1; TRBD1 is a possible D gene (6 bases). CDR3 length: 15 amino acids. The V gene's germline CDR1 is MGHRA and CDR2 YSYEKL. V lost 3 bases and J 1 base, leaving 12 bases between the germline ends. Here the CDR3 reads CASSQLQGSQETQYF. DNA of the CDR3: TGCGCCAGCAGCCAGCTTCAGGGGAGCCAAGAGACCCAGTACTTC.

Regarding this clonotype: One junction end does not reproduce the germline sequence, and a read error may be involved. This chain's CDR3 is CANSYSSGGKTEAFF. CDR3 bases: TGTGCCAACAGTTATTCATCAGGGGGCAAGACTGAAGCTTTCTTT. J is TRBJ1-1 and V is TRBV6-5; 8 bases fit TRBD1. The germline V gene encodes CDR1 MNHEY and CDR2 SVGAGI. The CDR3 has 15 amino acids.

This clonotype has more than one count but fewer than ten. This chain connects TRBV28 to TRBJ2-7; D uncertain. The germline V gene has CDR1 MDHEN and CDR2 SYDVKM. V was trimmed by 6 bases and J by 0 bases, leaving 12 bases between them. The length of the CDR3 is 14 residues. This CDR3 is CASRPDGSSYEQYF. The CDR3 coding sequence is TGTGCCAGCAGACCGGACGGCAGCTCCTACGAGCAGTACTTC.

The table lists this clonotype with a few counts. The V gene is TRBV27, the J gene TRBJ2-7; 8 nucleotides align to TRBD2. The CDR3 runs to 16 residues. CDR1 and CDR2 from the germline V gene are MNHEY and SMNVEV (reference sequence). The trim removed 5 bases at V and 2 bases at J, leaving 11 bases unmatched. The CDR3 coding sequence is TGTGCCAGCAGTCCAACCCGCGGGAGGCAAACCTACGAGCAGTACTTC. Its protein product is CASSPTRGRQTYEQYF.

The genes are TRBV25-1 and TRBJ1-1; a weak D match, TRBD1 (6 bases). V lost 3 bases, J lost 0 bases, and 11 bases lay in between. Germline V gene lookup returns CDR1 MGHDK and CDR2 SYGVNS. The length of the CDR3 is 15 residues. The CDR3 reads CASSDPGALNTEAFF. Written as DNA, the CDR3 is TGTGCCAGCAGTGACCCAGGGGCCTTGAACACTGAAGCTTTCTTT. Filled out from reference TRBV25-1 and TRBJ1-1, the complete variable domain reads EADIYQTPRYLVIGTGKKITLECSQTMGHDKMYWYQQDPGMELHLIHYSYGVNSTEKGDLSSESTVSRIRTEHFPLTLESARPSHTSQYLCASSDPGALNTEAFFGQGTRLTVV.

As regards this clonotype: An end of the junction does not agree with germline; a read error may underlie this. The chain uses TRBV7-7 and TRBJ2-3, with TRBD2 matching 10 bases. CDR1 and CDR2 (germline): SSHAT, FNYEAQ (reference sequence). The CDR3 has 13 amino acids. The CDR3 sequence: CASSPAGGVTQYF. The CDR3, as DNA: TGTGCTAGCAGCCCAGCGGGAGGGGTCACGCAGTATTTT.

About this clonotype: A junction end diverges from the germline sequence, so it may reflect a read error. The chain joins TRBV7-8 to TRBJ1-5; no clear D gene. CDR3 size: 16 residues. Germline loops: CDR1 SGHVS, CDR2 FQNEAQ. CDR3 DNA: TGTGCCCGCAGTCCCTTGAGGGTAATCGGCAATCAGCCCCAGCATTTT. Translating it yields CARSPLRVIGNQPQHF.

The chain couples TRBV7-2 to TRBJ1-1; TRBD1 aligns across 10 bases. Germline V gene data show CDR1 as SGHTA and CDR2 as FQGNSA. The CDR3 consists of 15 residues. Unmatched junction bases numbered 6, after V lost 4 bases and J lost 4 bases. CDR3 bases: TGTGCCAGCAGCTATGCGGGACAGGGGTCCACTGAAGCTTTCTTT. It is translated as CASSYAGQGSTEAFF.

The chain is built from TRBV7-2 and TRBJ1-2, with D perhaps matching TRBD1 (5 bases). The V end lost 5 bases, the J end lost 5 bases, and 18 bases lay between the germline ends. The germline V gene has CDR1 SGHTA and CDR2 FQGNSA. The length of the CDR3 is 15 residues. The CDR3 here is CASSPGTTRTYGYTF. DNA for the CDR3: TGTGCCAGCAGCCCCGGGACGACGAGGACATATGGCTACACCTTC.

The rearrangement joins TRBV7-6 to TRBJ2-1; no clear D. The V gene lost 1 base and the J gene lost 6 bases, with 10 bases spanning the gap. Germline V lookup: CDR1 SGHVS, CDR2 FNYEAQ. The CDR3 has 14 amino acids. The CDR3 here is CASSLGTNGNEQFF. DNA for the CDR3: TGTGCCAGCAGCTTAGGGACCAACGGCAATGAGCAGTTCTTC.

This clonotype has only a few counts. The chain couples TRBV20-1 to TRBJ1-5; tentatively, D is TRBD1 (6 bases). Per germline, CDR1 DFQATT and CDR2 SNEGSKA (reference sequence). V was trimmed by 5 bases and J by 0 bases, leaving 11 bases between them. The CDR3 covers 14 residues. The CDR3: CSASDSYSNQPQHF. The CDR3, as DNA: TGCAGTGCTTCGGACAGCTATAGCAATCAGCCCCAGCATTTT.

In this sample, this clonotype turned up a few times. The CDR3, as DNA: TGTGCCAGCAGCTTACAGGGAGGGAGGAGCACAGATACGCAGTATTTT. Translated: CASSLQGGRSTDTQYF. The chain uses TRBV7-2 and TRBJ2-3, with TRBD2 matching 7 bases. The V gene end was trimmed by 2 bases and the J gene end by 0 bases; junction bases not matched to a gene: 5. The CDR3 is 16 amino acids. Germline assignment: CDR1 SGHTA and CDR2 FQGNSA.

V is TRBV10-2 and J is TRBJ1-5, with a weak D call TRBD1 (5 bases). The CDR3 is made up of 13 amino acids. Germline CDR1 and CDR2: WSHSY and SAAADI. Trimming shortened V by 4 bases and J by 6 bases, and 10 bases separated the two germline ends. CDR3 sequence reads: CASSVGGTQPQHF. CDR3 coding DNA: TGCGCCAGCAGTGTGGGGGGGACTCAGCCCCAGCATTTT.

There are a few counts of this clonotype. V gene TRBV6-1 combines with J gene TRBJ1-2; 9 bases map to TRBD1. Trimming removed 5 bases from V and 4 bases from J; junction bases left unmatched: 11. The CDR3 is made up of 16 amino acids. The germline CDR1 and CDR2 sequences are MNHNS and SASEGT. Written as DNA, the CDR3 is TGTGCCAGCAGTACGGGACAGGGACTATTCGGCTATGGCTACACCTTC. Translation: CASSTGQGLFGYGYTF.

The genes are TRBV5-1 and TRBJ1-3; weak D call: TRBD1 (5 bases). V lost 5 bases to trimming and J lost 1 base, with 7 bases between them. This CDR3 is 13 amino acids long. Germline CDR1 reads SGHRS; CDR2 reads YFSETQ. The CDR3 loop is CASRTASGNTIYF. Here the CDR3 DNA reads TGCGCCAGCAGGACAGCTTCTGGAAACACCATATATTTT.

The CDR3 bases are TGTGCCGCCCAGGCTGACCTCACAGATACGCAGTATTTT. The encoded protein is CAAQADLTDTQYF. The V call is TRBV25-1, the J call TRBJ2-3; D not resolved. The germline V gene has CDR1 MGHDK and CDR2 SYGVNS. CDR3 length equals 13 residues. Trimming removed 11 bases at V and 2 bases at J, with 14 bases between.

This clonotype appeared a few times. Relative to the germline gene, one junction end is altered; a read error may explain this. The rearrangement joins TRBV7-6 to TRBJ1-1; possible D gene TRBD1, 5 bases. In germline, CDR1 is SGHVS, CDR2 FNYEAQ. The CDR3 covers 13 residues. CDR3 DNA: TGCGCCAGCTCTAGCACAGGTGCGACTGAAGCTTTCTTT. Encoded protein: CASSSTGATEAFF.

This clonotype was found a few times. The chain combines TRBV25-1 with TRBJ2-1; the D is unclear. Germline CDR1 and CDR2: MGHDK and SYGVNS. This CDR3 contains 12 residues. Trimming left V 2 bases short and J 6 bases short, with 5 bases between. CDR3 sequence: CASSERLNEQFF. The CDR3 region has the DNA TGTGCCAGCAGTGAACGACTCAATGAGCAGTTCTTC. The variable domain in full, completed from reference TRBV25-1 and TRBJ2-1, reads EADIYQTPRYLVIGTGKKITLECSQTMGHDKMYWYQQDPGMELHLIHYSYGVNSTEKGDLSSESTVSRIRTEHFPLTLESARPSHTSQYLCASSERLNEQFFGPGTRLTVL.

V gene TRBV4-1 combines with J gene TRBJ1-2; D remains ambiguous. CDR3 length: 15 amino acids. The V and J ends lost 3 bases and 1 base respectively, with 12 bases between them. Germline CDR1 and CDR2: MGHRA and YSYEKL. Here the CDR3 DNA reads TGCGCCAGCAGCCAGAACACGGCTTATAACTATGGCTACACCTTC. Its translation: CASSQNTAYNYGYTF.

CDR3 protein: CASSAGSTSGGLYEQFF. DNA for the CDR3: TGTGCCAGCAGCGCGGGCAGTACTAGCGGGGGGCTGTATGAGCAGTTCTTC. The genes are TRBV7-9 and TRBJ2-1; the match to TRBD2 covers 12 bases. Germline V gene sequence: CDR1 SEHNR, CDR2 FQNEAQ (reference sequence). This CDR3 comprises 17 residues. The V and J ends lost 5 bases and 8 bases, in that order; junction bases with no gene match: 13.

This chain connects TRBV6-1 to TRBJ1-6; 10 nucleotides agree with TRBD1. The CDR3 sequence is 13 residues long. CDR1 and CDR2 from the germline V gene are MNHNS and SASEGT. The ends lost 9 bases at V and 7 bases at J; junction bases unmatched: 3. CDR3 bases: TGTGCCAGTCGACAGGGGGCAAATTCACCCCTCCACTTT. It translates to CASRQGANSPLHF.

This clonotype came up a few times. The CDR3 DNA reads TGTGCCATCAGTGATCGGTCTATTAATGAGCAGTTCTTC. Residues: CAISDRSINEQFF. V is TRBV10-3 and J is TRBJ2-1; D is undetermined. Between the trimmed V and J ends, which lost 3 bases and 7 bases, there was a span of 10 bases. Looked up from germline, CDR1 is ENHRY and CDR2 is SYGVKD. The CDR3 is 13 residues long.

This clonotype was seen only a few times. The rearrangement uses TRBV6-1 and TRBJ2-3; either TRBD1 or TRBD2 may fit D (5 bases each). Per germline, CDR1 MNHNS and CDR2 SASEGT. Between the trimmed V and J ends, which lost 5 bases and 4 bases, there was a span of 19 bases. This CDR3 comprises 16 residues. The CDR3 coding sequence is TGTGCCAGCAGTTTGGGGCTAGCAAGGTCATCAGATACGCAGTATTTT. This encodes CASSLGLARSSDTQYF.